This T cell receptor beta chain is from a study of Graves' ophthalmopathy and Graves' hyperthyroidism. Study outcomes and limitations: Appearing in blood as well were most expanded thyroid clonotypes above 0.001 frequency. Ophthalmopathy and stable hyperthyroidism were discriminated by a 13-signature model, with over 85% sensitivity and 70% to 84% specificity.

Moderate-to-severe activity, CAS ≥3, NOSPECS ≥4 and a duration under 3 months were seen in donors with ophthalmopathy. Pregnancy or lactation, uncontrolled infections and other autoimmune diseases were grounds for excluding patients. In regard to this clonotype: Its antigen is undetermined.

TCR beta CDR3 regions were amplified from RNA transcripts. First-round RT-PCR used HTBI primers; second-round multiplex PCR followed. Each CDR3 protein is one row after TCRdb ran MiXCR on the multiplex PCR reads. The repertoire holds under 200,000 distinct CDR3 sequences, under 40% seen once, with approximately 6.3% in the top ten. In germline, CDR1 is ENHRY, CDR2 SYGVKD. V was clipped by 9 bases and J by 2 bases, with 13 bases between them. The CDR3 sequence is 13 residues long. The sequence came from a woman aged 40 to 50 with Graves' ophthalmopathy. Sequenced material: peripheral blood. The chain couples TRBV10-3 to TRBJ1-1; no clear D gene. The CDR3 spells CAIDDGFNTEAFF. CDR3 sequence (DNA): TGTGCCATAGACGACGGCTTCAACACTGAAGCTTTCTTT.